A selection of T cell receptor beta chains follows, all from one sample in a study of neurological immune-mediated disorders. TCRdb used MiXCR to reprocess the 5' RACE reads, holding one entry per CDR3 protein. The table has tens of thousands of distinct CDR3 sequences, 9% to 12% seen once; the top ten hold 1.8%. Sequencing used PBMCs. These receptors came from a man aged 40-55 years in good health. Both conserved end residues are part of each CDR3. The D gene is left open where the match is weak. The size entry is marked missing in some rows and otherwise reads once, few, many or a size class.

j_call: TRBJ2-3
d_call: TRBD1
clone_size: many
v_call: TRBV6-9
cdr3_length: 15
cdr3_nt: TGTGCCAACCGACTCCGGGACAGGGATACAGATACGCAGTATTTT
cdr3_aa: CANRLRDRDTDTQYF

j_call: TRBJ2-5
d_call: .
clone_size: .
v_call: TRBV6-1
cdr3_length: 12
cdr3_nt: TGTGCCAGCAGTGAGACCGGACGGACCCAGTACTTC
cdr3_aa: CASSETGRTQYF

j_call: TRBJ1-5
d_call: .
clone_size: .
v_call: TRBV3-1
cdr3_length: 17
cdr3_nt: TGTGCCAGCAGCCAAGAGAGAGGGCTGAATAGCAATCAGCCCCAGCATTTT
cdr3_aa: CASSQERGLNSNQPQHF

j_call: TRBJ2-1
d_call: TRBD2
clone_size: many
v_call: TRBV5-1
cdr3_length: 15
cdr3_nt: TGCGCCAGCAGCTGGAGGACTAGTTCGGATACTGAGCAGTTCTTC
cdr3_aa: CASSWRTSSDTEQFF

j_call: TRBJ2-7
d_call: .
clone_size: many
v_call: TRBV5-1
cdr3_length: 12
cdr3_nt: TGCGCCAGCAGAATGACCGGCAACGAGCAGTACTTC
cdr3_aa: CASRMTGNEQYF

j_call: TRBJ1-3
d_call: .
clone_size: .
v_call: TRBV14
cdr3_length: 16
cdr3_nt: TGTGCCAGCAGCCAAGAGAACACAGTCTCTGGAAACACCATATATTTT
cdr3_aa: CASSQENTVSGNTIYF

j_call: TRBJ2-4
d_call: TRBD2
clone_size: many
v_call: TRBV7-2
cdr3_length: 20
cdr3_nt: TGTGCCAGCAGCTCACCCCCGGGACTAGCGGATTTCCTAGCCAAAAACATTCAGTACTTC
cdr3_aa: CASSSPPGLADFLAKNIQYF

j_call: TRBJ2-3
d_call: .
clone_size: many
v_call: TRBV6-1
cdr3_length: 12
cdr3_nt: TGTGCCAGCAGTGAATGGCCCGATACGCAGTATTTT
cdr3_aa: CASSEWPDTQYF

j_call: TRBJ1-1
d_call: .
clone_size: many
v_call: TRBV20-1
cdr3_length: 12
cdr3_nt: TGCAGTGCTAGGGGACCCAACACTGAAGCTTTCTTT
cdr3_aa: CSARGPNTEAFF

j_call: TRBJ1-1
d_call: .
clone_size: many
v_call: TRBV5-1
cdr3_length: 11
cdr3_nt: TGCGCCAGCAGTCAGAACACTGAAGCTTTCTTT
cdr3_aa: CASSQNTEAFF

j_call: TRBJ2-5
d_call: .
clone_size: many
v_call: TRBV6-6
cdr3_length: 17
cdr3_nt: TGTGCCAGCAGTCCGGGAGAGGGGCGGGGGCGAAAAGAGACCCAGTACTTC
cdr3_aa: CASSPGEGRGRKETQYF

j_call: TRBJ2-3
d_call: TRBD2
clone_size: many
v_call: TRBV12-3/TRBV12-4
cdr3_length: 15
cdr3_nt: TGTGCCAGCAGTTTACGTGGGGGGGTCACAGATACGCAGTATTTT
cdr3_aa: CASSLRGGVTDTQYF

j_call: TRBJ2-5
d_call: TRBD2
clone_size: .
v_call: TRBV29-1
cdr3_length: 13
cdr3_nt: TGCAGCGTTGACGGGGGGGCTCGGGAGACCCAGTACTTC
cdr3_aa: CSVDGGARETQYF

j_call: TRBJ2-7
d_call: .
clone_size: .
v_call: TRBV20-1
cdr3_length: 13
cdr3_nt: TGCAGTGTCCAAAAGAGGGACCACTACGAGCAGTACTTC
cdr3_aa: CSVQKRDHYEQYF

j_call: TRBJ2-1
d_call: TRBD2
clone_size: many
v_call: TRBV6-5
cdr3_length: 14
cdr3_nt: TGTGCCAGCAAGGGACTAGCGGGTCCCAATGAGCAGTTCTTC
cdr3_aa: CASKGLAGPNEQFF

j_call: TRBJ2-1
d_call: .
clone_size: many
v_call: TRBV3-1
cdr3_length: 14
cdr3_nt: TGTGCCAGCAGCCTTGGCCGATACAGGGACGAGCAGTTCTTC
cdr3_aa: CASSLGRYRDEQFF

j_call: TRBJ2-7
d_call: TRBD1
clone_size: many
v_call: TRBV2
cdr3_length: 12
cdr3_nt: TGTGCCAGCAGGGGGGACAGCTACGAGCAGTACTTC
cdr3_aa: CASRGDSYEQYF

j_call: TRBJ2-7
d_call: TRBD1
clone_size: many
v_call: TRBV7-2
cdr3_length: 16
cdr3_nt: TGTGCCAGCAGCTTTCGCCTGGGACAGGGGGCGAACGAGCAGTACTTC
cdr3_aa: CASSFRLGQGANEQYF

j_call: TRBJ2-2
d_call: .
clone_size: many
v_call: TRBV7-9
cdr3_length: 17
cdr3_nt: TGTGCCAGCAGCTTGCCGACCCAAGCGGTGAACACCGGGGAGCTGTTTTTT
cdr3_aa: CASSLPTQAVNTGELFF

j_call: TRBJ1-1
d_call: TRBD1
clone_size: many
v_call: TRBV28
cdr3_length: 18
cdr3_nt: TGTGCCAGCAGTTTAAGGCGGGCCAGGGGGCCCCGTGGCTCTGAAGCTTTCTTT
cdr3_aa: CASSLRRARGPRGSEAFF

j_call: TRBJ2-7
d_call: TRBD1
clone_size: many
v_call: TRBV28
cdr3_length: 15
cdr3_nt: TGTGCCAGCAGTTCGGGACAGGGGTTCTCCTACGAGCAGTACTTC
cdr3_aa: CASSSGQGFSYEQYF

j_call: TRBJ2-2
d_call: .
clone_size: many
v_call: TRBV29-1
cdr3_length: 12
cdr3_nt: TGCAGCGTCGGCGCGAACACCGGGGAGCTGTTTTTT
cdr3_aa: CSVGANTGELFF

j_call: TRBJ2-7
d_call: .
clone_size: few
v_call: TRBV5-1
cdr3_length: 14
cdr3_nt: TGCGCCAGCAGGATTTCGGACACCCGCTCCGAGCAGTACTTC
cdr3_aa: CASRISDTRSEQYF

j_call: TRBJ1-5
d_call: .
clone_size: many
v_call: TRBV20-1
cdr3_length: 14
cdr3_nt: TGCAGTGCTGAAAGGGGGAGCGGCAATCAGCCCCAGCATTTT
cdr3_aa: CSAERGSGNQPQHF

j_call: TRBJ2-5
d_call: .
clone_size: few
v_call: TRBV5-1
cdr3_length: 13
cdr3_nt: TGCGCCAGCAGCTCGGAGGGGCGGGGGACCCAGTACTTC
cdr3_aa: CASSSEGRGTQYF

j_call: TRBJ2-2
d_call: TRBD2
clone_size: many
v_call: TRBV28
cdr3_length: 19
cdr3_nt: TGTGCCAGCAGTCTCACCGGAGGGGGCGGGAGGGCCAACACCGGGGAGCTGTTTTTT
cdr3_aa: CASSLTGGGGRANTGELFF

j_call: TRBJ1-1
d_call: TRBD1
clone_size: few
v_call: TRBV7-2
cdr3_length: 13
cdr3_nt: TGTGCCAGCAGATTAGCAGGGGGCACTGAAGCTTTCTTT
cdr3_aa: CASRLAGGTEAFF

j_call: TRBJ2-3
d_call: .
clone_size: few
v_call: TRBV7-3
cdr3_length: 19
cdr3_nt: TGTGCCAGCAGCCACCAATTGGATGAGCGGCCCAGGAAAGAAGATACGCAGTATTTT
cdr3_aa: CASSHQLDERPRKEDTQYF

j_call: TRBJ2-1
d_call: TRBD2
clone_size: many
v_call: TRBV7-2
cdr3_length: 14
cdr3_nt: TGTGCCAGCAGCTTAGGCGGGGGGCCCTATGAGCAGTTCTTC
cdr3_aa: CASSLGGGPYEQFF

j_call: TRBJ2-5
d_call: .
clone_size: many
v_call: TRBV6-5
cdr3_length: 17
cdr3_nt: TGTGCCAGCAGTTACTCGTCCTTGCGGCAGAACCAAGAGACCCAGTACTTC
cdr3_aa: CASSYSSLRQNQETQYF

j_call: TRBJ1-5
d_call: TRBD1
clone_size: many
v_call: TRBV27
cdr3_length: 13
cdr3_nt: TGTGCCAGCAGTTTTGACAGGGAGAGTCCCCAGCATTTT
cdr3_aa: CASSFDRESPQHF

j_call: TRBJ2-2
d_call: TRBD2
clone_size: many
v_call: TRBV5-5
cdr3_length: 15
cdr3_nt: TGTGCCAGCAGCTTGCGAGGGAGGGACACCGGGGAGCTGTTTTTT
cdr3_aa: CASSLRGRDTGELFF

j_call: TRBJ2-5
d_call: .
clone_size: many
v_call: TRBV29-1
cdr3_length: 12
cdr3_nt: TGCAGCGTTCGGCGCGGCCAAGAGACCCAGTACTTC
cdr3_aa: CSVRRGQETQYF

j_call: TRBJ1-3
d_call: TRBD1
clone_size: few
v_call: TRBV7-2
cdr3_length: 16
cdr3_nt: TGTGCCAGCAGCTTAGACTGGGGACAGGCTGGAAACACCATATATTTT
cdr3_aa: CASSLDWGQAGNTIYF

j_call: TRBJ2-2
d_call: TRBD2
clone_size: many
v_call: TRBV5-1
cdr3_length: 17
cdr3_nt: TGCGCCAGCAGCTTGGCCGGGACTAGCGGGGACACCGGGGAGCTGTTTTTT
cdr3_aa: CASSLAGTSGDTGELFF

j_call: TRBJ1-4
d_call: .
clone_size: many
v_call: TRBV20-1
cdr3_length: 18
cdr3_nt: TGCAGTGCTAGAGCGGCGAGAGCCACACTTTCAACTAATGAAAAACTGTTTTTT
cdr3_aa: CSARAARATLSTNEKLFF

j_call: TRBJ2-2
d_call: .
clone_size: many
v_call: TRBV9
cdr3_length: 14
cdr3_nt: TGTGCCAGCAGCGCAACCGCGAACACCGGGGAGCTGTTTTTT
cdr3_aa: CASSATANTGELFF

j_call: TRBJ2-7
d_call: .
clone_size: .
v_call: TRBV5-5
cdr3_length: 13
cdr3_nt: TGTGCCAGCAGCTTGGTTAGGACCTACGAGCAGTACTTC
cdr3_aa: CASSLVRTYEQYF

j_call: TRBJ2-7
d_call: TRBD2
clone_size: many
v_call: TRBV20-1
cdr3_length: 13
cdr3_nt: TGCAGTGCTAGACGAGCGGGAGGGCACGAGCAGTACTTC
cdr3_aa: CSARRAGGHEQYF

j_call: TRBJ2-1
d_call: TRBD1
clone_size: many
v_call: TRBV28
cdr3_length: 15
cdr3_nt: TGTGCCAGCAGTGGGGACAGGGTGTACTACAATGAGCAGTTCTTC
cdr3_aa: CASSGDRVYYNEQFF

j_call: TRBJ1-1
d_call: .
clone_size: many
v_call: TRBV7-2
cdr3_length: 15
cdr3_nt: TGTGCCAGCAGCCGGGGGGAACAGAAAGTACTTGAAGCTTTCTTT
cdr3_aa: CASSRGEQKVLEAFF

j_call: TRBJ2-1
d_call: .
clone_size: .
v_call: TRBV2
cdr3_length: 11
cdr3_nt: TGTGCCAGCAGTGACACCCCCAAGCAGTTCTTC
cdr3_aa: CASSDTPKQFF

j_call: TRBJ2-5
d_call: TRBD2
clone_size: many
v_call: TRBV6-5
cdr3_length: 17
cdr3_nt: TGTGCCAGCAGCCGTGGGACTAGCGGGAGGGCCCCAGAGACCCAGTACTTC
cdr3_aa: CASSRGTSGRAPETQYF

j_call: TRBJ1-5
d_call: .
clone_size: .
v_call: TRBV28
cdr3_length: 15
cdr3_nt: TGTGCCAGCAGTTTTCTAGACACCCTCAATCAGCCCCAGCATTTT
cdr3_aa: CASSFLDTLNQPQHF

j_call: TRBJ2-3
d_call: TRBD2
clone_size: many
v_call: TRBV5-1
cdr3_length: 15
cdr3_nt: TGCGCCAGCACCCGGAGCGGGGGGGGCACAGATACGCAGTATTTT
cdr3_aa: CASTRSGGGTDTQYF

j_call: TRBJ2-7
d_call: .
clone_size: many
v_call: TRBV21-1
cdr3_length: 16
cdr3_nt: TGTGCCAGCAGCAAACCCACGACTAGCGGAGCCCCTCGTCTGTACTTC
cdr3_aa: CASSKPTTSGAPRLYF

j_call: TRBJ2-1
d_call: .
clone_size: many
v_call: TRBV5-5
cdr3_length: 13
cdr3_nt: TGTGCCAGCAGCTTCCTAACCAACAATGAGCAGTTCTTC
cdr3_aa: CASSFLTNNEQFF

j_call: TRBJ1-5
d_call: .
clone_size: many
v_call: TRBV20-1
cdr3_length: 15
cdr3_nt: TGCAGTGCTAGAAGGACGGAGGGCCTCAATCAGCCCCAGCATTTT
cdr3_aa: CSARRTEGLNQPQHF

j_call: TRBJ1-5
d_call: .
clone_size: many
v_call: TRBV6-2/TRBV6-3
cdr3_length: 13
cdr3_nt: TGTGCCAGCAGTTACAACAGAAATCAGCCCCAGCATTTT
cdr3_aa: CASSYNRNQPQHF

j_call: TRBJ1-5
d_call: .
clone_size: many
v_call: TRBV19
cdr3_length: 14
cdr3_nt: TGTGCCAGTAGTATCCCTGGGCGCAATCAGCCCCAGCATTTT
cdr3_aa: CASSIPGRNQPQHF

j_call: TRBJ1-1
d_call: .
clone_size: many
v_call: TRBV7-8
cdr3_length: 14
cdr3_nt: TGTGCCAGCAGCTTAGCCCCCAGGGCCCCTGAAGCTTTCTTT
cdr3_aa: CASSLAPRAPEAFF

j_call: TRBJ2-1
d_call: TRBD2
clone_size: once
v_call: TRBV29-1
cdr3_length: 19
cdr3_nt: TGCAGCGCCTCGGGGGGGACTAGCGGGGGCCCCTTCTCCTACAATGAGCAGTTCTTC
cdr3_aa: CSASGGTSGGPFSYNEQFF

j_call: TRBJ2-3
d_call: .
clone_size: .
v_call: TRBV7-9
cdr3_length: 15
cdr3_nt: TGTGCCAGCAGCATCGGTCAGGGCGCCCCGGGAACGCAGTATTTT
cdr3_aa: CASSIGQGAPGTQYF

j_call: TRBJ2-1
d_call: TRBD2
clone_size: many
v_call: TRBV20-1
cdr3_length: 15
cdr3_nt: TGCAGTGCTAGAGACGCCGGGAGGGAGGACAATGAGCAGTTCTTC
cdr3_aa: CSARDAGREDNEQFF

j_call: TRBJ1-1
d_call: .
clone_size: many
v_call: TRBV28
cdr3_length: 15
cdr3_nt: TGTGCCAGCAGCCCCGGTGGGCCATTACTTGACGCGGCTTTCTTT
cdr3_aa: CASSPGGPLLDAAFF

j_call: TRBJ2-1
d_call: .
clone_size: many
v_call: TRBV10-2
cdr3_length: 9
cdr3_nt: TGCGCCAGCGGACAAGAGCAGTTCTTC
cdr3_aa: CASGQEQFF

j_call: TRBJ2-3
d_call: .
clone_size: .
v_call: TRBV2
cdr3_length: 13
cdr3_nt: TGTGCCAGCTCTAGCAGTCCCACAGATACGCAGTATTTT
cdr3_aa: CASSSSPTDTQYF